The source of this TCR beta chain is a study of blood T cell repertoires in COVID-19. About the study: Researchers got acute and convalescent COVID-19 samples from the United States, Italy and Spain.

Adults between about 18 and 89 years of age took part from 24 US areas. Study processing details: Amplification of reference gene primers was used by the study to estimate nucleated cell counts. TCRdb's copy holds only in-frame clones and misses some; the assay was immunoSEQ multiplex PCR. V, J and clone size reflect that table, while D and trimming were determined from the DNA. The data contain some 180,000 clones, roughly 80% of them singletons. The CDR3 contains 14 residues. V dropped 7 bases and J dropped 12; count of bases not matched to a gene: 15. The germline gives CDR1 SGHTA, CDR2 FQGNSA. This clone was counted a few times.

This clonotype originated in a man aged 55 to 70 who had been exposed to COVID-19. Material: PBMCs or T cells enriched from blood (not recorded which). The genes are TRBV7-2 and TRBJ2-1; 7 bases agree with TRBD2. The CDR3 coding sequence is TGTGCCAGCACCCGGGAAGCGGGACCCGGAGGGCAGTTCTTC. Its translation: CASTREAGPGGQFF.